The TCR beta chain described here comes from a study of cytomegalovirus exposure and HLA in healthy donors (dated by TCRdb to 2017 to 2019). Looking at the study overall: An earlier analysis of approximately 600 of the donors reported 250 to 300 Gb of sequence data and some 100 million unique TCR beta sequences from some 180 million T cells. Of the 398 genotyped donors, about 80% fell in the genetic ancestry cluster associated with self-reported Caucasian donors. Alongside the repertoire data, information on donor age, sex, ethnicity and CMV serostatus was compiled. An early release that covered more than 550 HLA-typed donors contained about 300 gigabases of sequencing data and roughly 84 million unique TCR sequences. Both class I and class II loci were covered by HLA typing, at four-digit resolution. To decide whether each TCR beta V gene segment behaved as functional or pseudogenic, an earlier analysis of some 600 of the donors relied on high-throughput TCR beta sequencing. The number of donors typed differed by locus, with roughly 629-640 for A, B, C, DRB1 and DQB1, 522 for DQA1, approximately 570 for DPA1, and around 460 for DPB1. Rather than using new phenotypic data, the later analysis identified candidate immune exposures from TCR beta sequences and from how often those sequences occurred across donors. A later genetic analysis took genome-wide SNP genotypes for about 55% of the 666 donors and used that subset as a discovery cohort. Every discovery cohort repertoire had been produced on one sequencing platform. A handful of DR-DQ haplotypes were handled as single units for association and clustering because linkage in the cohort was strong. To study patterns of TCR occurrence, a later analysis re-analyzed previously published TCR beta repertoires from 700 or so donors and added high-resolution HLA genotyping. The study aimed to test whether cataloging public T cell receptors could reveal signatures of past pathogen exposure. The study profiled the T cell repertoires of hundreds of subjects by immunosequencing and related them to cytomegalovirus serostatus. High-throughput TCR immunosequencing, statistical association of individual TCRs with disease status, and machine learning were combined to predict cytomegalovirus infection status. On average, roughly 250,000 unique TCR beta nucleotide sequences were sequenced per donor among roughly 430 genotyped donors of the cohort, with roughly 18% of those sequences being non-productive. A separate validation cohort of some 130 different subjects was used in addition to the 666-subject first cohort.

The library was produced with the immunoSEQ multiplex PCR assay. For the multiplex PCR, a mixture combining 60 forward primers for TCR Vbeta segments and 13 reverse primers for TCR Jbeta segments was used. A multiplex PCR assay on genomic DNA amplified the CDR3 region of rearranged TCR beta genes. The Illumina HiSeq System was used to sequence the amplified TCR beta libraries as 87-base-pair reads. In the original analysis: In a later analysis, tens of millions of unique TCR beta chains were counted across the 500 to 850 repertoires, and approximately 9.9 million of these chains were shared by at least two donors. Raw reads were error-corrected and collapsed into unique sequences by a nearest-neighbor algorithm in which closely related sequences were merged to remove PCR and sequencing errors. To assign V, D and J gene segments, CDR3 sequences were aligned to IMGT reference sequences. For a sequence to be retained, a match of at least six nucleotides to both a V gene segment and a J gene segment was required. A rearrangement was called productive if the CDR3 had no stop codons and remained in frame with V and J, and every other rearrangement was called non-productive. CDR3 was defined according to IMGT convention as the region running from the second conserved V-encoded cysteine to the conserved J-encoded phenylalanine. Sequences without an unambiguous match to a single V gene segment were excluded from the earlier analysis of 500 to 700 of the donors. In an earlier analysis of roughly 500 of the donors, V segments were called functional above 56.7% productive rearrangements and were called segregating when the between-donor standard deviation exceeded 5%. A statistical classification framework was built to diagnose cytomegalovirus status from the catalog of TCR beta chain sequences. In a later analysis, TCR nucleotide sequences were compared against IMGT/GENE-DB human TR gene sequences so that V and J genes could be assigned. The TCRdist pipeline was used in a later analysis to assign CDR3 sequences and most-parsimonious VDJ recombination scenarios. A later analysis defined each TCR beta chain by its CDR3 amino acid sequence plus V-gene family, and excluded reads lacking a unique V-gene family. A later analysis removed 592 highly shared, low-generation-probability nucleotide sequences to deal with suspected cross-contamination and a sequencing artifact. In a later analysis, a clonal expansion index was calculated for each public chain from normalized within-repertoire ranks of inferred template counts. Generation probabilities in a later analysis came from a VDJ recombination model fitted to out-of-frame rearrangements, and those results were checked against IGoR. In a later analysis, TCR-TCR, TCR-HLA and TCR-CMV co-occurrence was scored with hypergeometric tests, and a repertoire-size bias correction was applied to TCR pairs. False discovery rates were estimated in a later analysis by permuting HLA or CMV assignments 20 times. In a later analysis, co-occurring TCRs were grouped using DBSCAN, and TCRdist sequence similarity was added for clustering within HLA-allele-positive subsets. Repertoires with fewer than 30,000 or more than 120,000 public chains were left out of co-occurrence clustering, as were a few repertoires with anomalous nucleotide sharing. TCRdb took this table from immuneACCESS and kept in-frame rearrangements with V and J called. Such tables lack part of the clones; where checked against another copy, unresolved V genes explain under half of the gap, and the rest is unexplained. D and trimming come from the DNA, and the V and J calls and clone size come from that table. Present in this sample are tens of thousands of clones, 90% of which were seen just once. Less than 3% of the sample is held by the ten biggest clonotypes.

In total, just over 650 healthy bone marrow donors made up the cohort. At the time of sampling, all cohort members were nominally healthy, though unrecorded immune exposures were likely present. The donor tested CMV seronegative and was one of the 352 seronegative cohort members. A peripheral blood sample was provided by each donor, and peripheral blood mononuclear cells were used for TCR beta sequencing. The Qiagen DNeasy Blood Extraction Kit was used to extract genomic DNA from the blood cell samples. Results the study describes overall, beyond this receptor: A cluster of highly shared sequence variants was judged likely to represent a technical artifact of the sequencing pipeline. Presence/absence analyses assumed roughly uniform sequencing depth across donors, an assumption that may not hold. A later genetic analysis associated a missense DCLRE1C variant with V-gene and J-gene trimming of TCR beta chains, and an independent cohort replicated the association. The study listed approximately 150 TCR beta chains as associated with cytomegalovirus. This cohort had only TCR beta chains sequenced, and the lack of alpha or paired-chain data limited which features could be detected. According to a later genetic analysis, donors in an Asian-associated ancestry cluster had fewer N-insertions in productive TCRs than the approximately 670-donor mean. A later analysis found that TCR association rates varied across HLA loci, with DRB1 alleles showing the most associated TCRs and HLA-C alleles the fewest. Compared with equally common non-associated chains, HLA-associated TCR beta chains in a later analysis were more clonally expanded and had lower generation probabilities. Linkage disequilibrium might explain the correlated functional status among segregating V segments, but an unknown experimental factor could not be excluded. Broadly in line with IMGT annotations, most TCR beta V segments showed up in productive rearrangements about 87% or about 30% of the time in an earlier analysis of several hundred of the donors. According to a later analysis, most CMV-associated TCR beta chains appeared to be HLA-restricted, and the HLA associations seemed to be driven largely by CMV exposure. Some IMGT-functional V segments, including TRBV6-2 and TRBV6-3, could not be distinguished by the 87-base-pair reads and were therefore excluded. HLA typing was unavailable for some donors at each locus, so association tests used only the typed subset. In a later analysis, several top co-occurrence clusters were reported to appear linked to parvovirus B19, influenza, CMV and Epstein-Barr virus. A further reported finding was that TCR beta sequences accurately predicted the HLA-A and HLA-B alleles for most subjects in the first cohort. According to the authors, the approach could potentially be generalized to other disease states and immunological phenotypes. Cytomegalovirus status was reported to be diagnosed by the classifier with high specificity and sensitivity in both the original and validation cohorts. At a false discovery rate of 0.05, a later analysis linked under 20,000 TCR beta sequences to specific HLA alleles. Most TCR sequences were seen in very few donors, while some public TCRs were found in many individuals. Strong co-occurrence of HLA alleles, especially DR and DQ, made assigning TCR associations to individual alleles difficult. The only immune exposure information available for the cohort was CMV serostatus. Because counts were too low, roughly 17 rarely observed V segments, including chromosome 9 orphons, were left out of the earlier analysis of about 620 of the donors. In vitro tests confirmed that a few of the cytomegalovirus-associated TCR beta chains recognize cytomegalovirus antigens.

For this clone: The specificity of this receptor is unknown. No base quality information exists; no much larger clone differs at one position.

The germline V gene encodes CDR1 SGHDT and CDR2 YYEEEE. The CDR3 measures 14 amino acids from cysteine to phenylalanine. Kept here is only the CDR3 DNA, which spans 42 bases and is read in frame from base 1. V is trimmed back by 0 bases and J by 9 bases, and the junction contains 6 bases that no gene match accounts for. This chain joins TRBV5-6 to TRBJ2-7; TRBD2 fits 10 bases in the junction. The sequenced sample was PBMCs. The sequence came from a woman aged 18 to 35 in good health and CMV-seronegative. The sequenced DNA is TGTGCCAGCAGCTTGGGGCTAGCGGGAGTGACGCAGTACTTC. Its protein is CASSLGLAGVTQYF.